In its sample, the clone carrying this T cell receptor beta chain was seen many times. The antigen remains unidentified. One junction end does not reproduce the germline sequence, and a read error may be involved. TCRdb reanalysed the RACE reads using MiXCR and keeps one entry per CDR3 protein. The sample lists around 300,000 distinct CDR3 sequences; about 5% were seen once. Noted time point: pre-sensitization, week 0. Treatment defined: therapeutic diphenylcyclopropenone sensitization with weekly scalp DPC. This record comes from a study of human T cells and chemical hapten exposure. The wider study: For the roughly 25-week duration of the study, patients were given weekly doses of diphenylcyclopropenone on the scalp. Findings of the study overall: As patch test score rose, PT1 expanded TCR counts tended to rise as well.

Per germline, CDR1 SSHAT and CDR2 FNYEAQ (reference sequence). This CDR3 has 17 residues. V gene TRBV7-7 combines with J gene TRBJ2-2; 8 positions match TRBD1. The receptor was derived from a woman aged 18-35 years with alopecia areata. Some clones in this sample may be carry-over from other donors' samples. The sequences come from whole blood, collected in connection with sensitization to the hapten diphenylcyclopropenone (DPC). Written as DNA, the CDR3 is TGTGCTAGCAGCTCCCTTCCAGGGGGCGGTGACACCGGGGAGCTGTTTTTT. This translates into CASSSLPGGGDTGELFF.